This TCR beta chain was sequenced for a study of blood T cell repertoires in COVID-19. Whole-study context: The United States, Italy and Spain were the sources of the acute and convalescent COVID-19 samples. PBMCs, B-cell-depleted T cells, or T cells were the source of the cDNA or gDNA that made up the material.

CDR1 and CDR2 from the germline V gene are MGHRA and YSYEKL. J lost 1 base, V lost 1 base, and 8 bases had no gene match. The CDR3 covers 17 residues. Per the original data handling: Amplification of reference gene primers provided the estimated nucleated cell counts. Sequencing used immunoSEQ multiplex PCR; TCRdb keeps in-frame clones, though not all of them. V and J calls and clone size are as listed in that table; D and trimming were resolved from the DNA. The sample consists of 50,000 to 75,000 clones, 88% of them appearing once. The chain employs TRBV4-1 and TRBJ2-7, with 9 bases lining up with TRBD1. The sample was peripheral blood. This TCR was sampled from a woman aged 45-60 years with active or convalescent COVID-19. CDR3 residues: CASSQGPGQGISYEQYF. CDR3 in DNA: TGCGCCAGCAGCCAAGGTCCGGGACAGGGTATATCCTACGAGCAGTACTTC.